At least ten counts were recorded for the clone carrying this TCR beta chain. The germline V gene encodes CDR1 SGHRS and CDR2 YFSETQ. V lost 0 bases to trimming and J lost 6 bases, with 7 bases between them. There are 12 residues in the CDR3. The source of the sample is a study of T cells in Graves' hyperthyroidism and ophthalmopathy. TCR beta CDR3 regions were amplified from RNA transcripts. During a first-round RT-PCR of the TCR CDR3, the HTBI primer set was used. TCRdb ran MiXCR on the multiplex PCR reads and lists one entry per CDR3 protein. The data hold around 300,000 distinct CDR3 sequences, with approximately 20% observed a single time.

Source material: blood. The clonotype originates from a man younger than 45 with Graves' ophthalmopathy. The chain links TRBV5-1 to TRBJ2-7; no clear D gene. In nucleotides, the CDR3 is TGCGCCAGCAGCTTGGCCGGCACCGAGCAGTACTTC. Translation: CASSLAGTEQYF.